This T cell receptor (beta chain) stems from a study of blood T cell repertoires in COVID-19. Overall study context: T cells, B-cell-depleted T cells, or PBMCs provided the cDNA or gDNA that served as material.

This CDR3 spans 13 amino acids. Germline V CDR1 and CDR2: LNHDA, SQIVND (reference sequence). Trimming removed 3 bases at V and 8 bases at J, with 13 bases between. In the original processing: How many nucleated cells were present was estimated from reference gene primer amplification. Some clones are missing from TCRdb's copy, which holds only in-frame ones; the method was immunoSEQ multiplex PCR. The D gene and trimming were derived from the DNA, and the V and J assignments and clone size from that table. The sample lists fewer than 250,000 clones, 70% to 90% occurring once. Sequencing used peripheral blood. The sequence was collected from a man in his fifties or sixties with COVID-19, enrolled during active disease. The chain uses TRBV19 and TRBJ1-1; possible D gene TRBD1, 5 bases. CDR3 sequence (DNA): TGTGCCAGTAGTATCGGCCTGCAGGGAGAAGCTTTCTTT. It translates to CASSIGLQGEAFF. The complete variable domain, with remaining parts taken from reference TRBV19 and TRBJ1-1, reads DGGITQSPKYLFRKEGQNVTLSCEQNLNHDAMYWYRQDPGQGLRLIYYSQIVNDFQKGDIAEGYSVSREKKESFPLTVTSAQKNPTAFYLCASSIGLQGEAFFGQGTRLTVV.